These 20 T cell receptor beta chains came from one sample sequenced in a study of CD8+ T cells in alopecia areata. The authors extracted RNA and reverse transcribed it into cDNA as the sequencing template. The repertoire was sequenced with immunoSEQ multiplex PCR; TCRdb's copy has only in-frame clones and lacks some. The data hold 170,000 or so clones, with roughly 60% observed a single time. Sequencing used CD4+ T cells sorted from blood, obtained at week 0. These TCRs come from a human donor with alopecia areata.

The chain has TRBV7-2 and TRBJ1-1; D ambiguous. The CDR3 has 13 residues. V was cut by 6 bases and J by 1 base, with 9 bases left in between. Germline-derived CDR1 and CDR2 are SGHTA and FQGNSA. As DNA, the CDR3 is TGTGCCAGCAGACCAAGGAAGAACACTGAAGCTTTCTTT. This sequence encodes CASRPRKNTEAFF. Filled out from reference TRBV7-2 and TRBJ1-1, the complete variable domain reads GAGVSQSPSNKVTEKGKDVELRCDPISGHTALYWYRQSLGQGLEFLIYFQGNSAPDKSGLPSDRFSAERTGGSVSTLTIQRTQQEDSAVYLCASRPRKNTEAFFGQGTRLTVV.

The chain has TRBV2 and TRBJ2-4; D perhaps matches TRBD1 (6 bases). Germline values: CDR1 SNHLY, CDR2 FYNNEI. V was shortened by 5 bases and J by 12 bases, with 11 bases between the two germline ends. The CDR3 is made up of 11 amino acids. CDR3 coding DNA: TGTGCCAGCAGTCCTAGGACAGATCAGTACTTC. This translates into CASSPRTDQYF.

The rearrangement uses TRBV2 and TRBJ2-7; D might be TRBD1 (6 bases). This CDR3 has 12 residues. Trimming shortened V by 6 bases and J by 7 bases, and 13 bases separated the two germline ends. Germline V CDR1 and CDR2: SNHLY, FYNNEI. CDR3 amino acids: CASRGNRVEQYF. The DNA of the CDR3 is TGTGCCAGCAGGGGGAACAGGGTAGAGCAGTACTTC.

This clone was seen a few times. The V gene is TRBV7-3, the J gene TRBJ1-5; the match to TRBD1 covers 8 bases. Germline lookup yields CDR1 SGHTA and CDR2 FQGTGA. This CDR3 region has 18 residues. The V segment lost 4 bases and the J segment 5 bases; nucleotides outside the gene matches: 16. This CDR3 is CASSSQPRRGTGYQPQHF. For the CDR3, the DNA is TGTGCCAGCAGCTCGCAGCCTCGGCGGGGGACAGGTTATCAGCCCCAGCATTTT.

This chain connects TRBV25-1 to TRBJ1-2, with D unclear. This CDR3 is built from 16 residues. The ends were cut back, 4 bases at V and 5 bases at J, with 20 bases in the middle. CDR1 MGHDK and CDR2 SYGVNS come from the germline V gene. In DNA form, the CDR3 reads TGTGCCAGCAGTGCGTTAGAAATCGGGGAATTATATGGCTACACCTTC. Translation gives CASSALEIGELYGYTF.

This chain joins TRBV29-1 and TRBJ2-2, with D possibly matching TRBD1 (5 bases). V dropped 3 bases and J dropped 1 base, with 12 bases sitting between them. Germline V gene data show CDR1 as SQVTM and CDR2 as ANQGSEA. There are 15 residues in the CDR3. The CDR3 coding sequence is TGCAGCGTTGAGATGGGCAGGGTGAACACCGGGGAGCTGTTTTTT. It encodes CSVEMGRVNTGELFF.

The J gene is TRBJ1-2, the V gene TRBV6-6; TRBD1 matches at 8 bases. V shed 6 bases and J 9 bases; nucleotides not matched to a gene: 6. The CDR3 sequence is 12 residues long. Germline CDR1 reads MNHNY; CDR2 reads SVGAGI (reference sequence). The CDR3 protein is CASSSDRASYTF. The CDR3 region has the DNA TGTGCCAGCAGCTCGGACAGGGCCAGCTACACCTTC.

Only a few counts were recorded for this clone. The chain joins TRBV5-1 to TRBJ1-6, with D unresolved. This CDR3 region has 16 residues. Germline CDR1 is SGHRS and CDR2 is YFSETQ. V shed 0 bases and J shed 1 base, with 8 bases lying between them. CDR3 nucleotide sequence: TGCGCCAGCAGCTTGGTATCCGGATCCTATAATTCACCCCTCCACTTT. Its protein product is CASSLVSGSYNSPLHF.

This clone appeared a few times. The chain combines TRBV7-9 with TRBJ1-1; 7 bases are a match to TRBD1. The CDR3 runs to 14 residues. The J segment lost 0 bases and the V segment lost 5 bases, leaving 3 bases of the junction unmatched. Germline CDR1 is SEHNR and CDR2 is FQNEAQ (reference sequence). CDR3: CASSPGQLNTEAFF. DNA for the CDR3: TGTGCCAGCAGCCCGGGACAGCTGAACACTGAAGCTTTCTTT.

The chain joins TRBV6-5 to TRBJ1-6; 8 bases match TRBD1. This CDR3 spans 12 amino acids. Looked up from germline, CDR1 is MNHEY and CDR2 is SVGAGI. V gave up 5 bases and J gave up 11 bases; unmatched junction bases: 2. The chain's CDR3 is CASSGQGPPLHF. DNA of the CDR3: TGTGCCAGCAGTGGACAGGGCCCACCCCTCCACTTT.

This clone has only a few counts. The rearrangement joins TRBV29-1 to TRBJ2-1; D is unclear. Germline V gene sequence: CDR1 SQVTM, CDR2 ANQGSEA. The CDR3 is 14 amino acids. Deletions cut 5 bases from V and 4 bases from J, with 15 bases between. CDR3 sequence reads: CSVFRRNQYNEQFF. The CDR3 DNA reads TGCAGCGTTTTCCGACGAAACCAATACAATGAGCAGTTCTTC.

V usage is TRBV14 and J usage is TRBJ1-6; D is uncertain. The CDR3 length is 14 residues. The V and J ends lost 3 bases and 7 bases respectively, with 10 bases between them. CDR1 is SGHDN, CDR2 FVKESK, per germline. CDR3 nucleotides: TGTGCCAGCAGCCAGACTCCCTGGAATTCACCCCTCCACTTT. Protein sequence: CASSQTPWNSPLHF.

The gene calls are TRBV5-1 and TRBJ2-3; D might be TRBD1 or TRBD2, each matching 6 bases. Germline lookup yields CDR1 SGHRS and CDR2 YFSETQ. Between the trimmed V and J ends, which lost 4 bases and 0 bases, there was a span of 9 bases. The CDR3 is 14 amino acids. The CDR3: CASSRGTSTDTQYF. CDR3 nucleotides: TGCGCCAGCAGCAGGGGGACTAGCACAGATACGCAGTATTTT. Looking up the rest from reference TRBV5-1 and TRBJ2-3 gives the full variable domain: KAGVTQTPRYLIKTRGQQVTLSCSPISGHRSVSWYQQTPGQGLQFLFEYFSETQRNKGNFPGRFSGRQFSNSRSEMNVSTLELGDSALYLCASSRGTSTDTQYFGPGTRLTVL.

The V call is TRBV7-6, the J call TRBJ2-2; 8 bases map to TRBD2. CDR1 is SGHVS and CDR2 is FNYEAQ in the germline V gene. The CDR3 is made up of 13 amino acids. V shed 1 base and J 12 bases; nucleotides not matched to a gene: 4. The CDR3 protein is CASSLGGLAKLFF. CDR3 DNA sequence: TGTGCCAGCAGCTTAGGCGGACTAGCCAAGCTGTTTTTT.

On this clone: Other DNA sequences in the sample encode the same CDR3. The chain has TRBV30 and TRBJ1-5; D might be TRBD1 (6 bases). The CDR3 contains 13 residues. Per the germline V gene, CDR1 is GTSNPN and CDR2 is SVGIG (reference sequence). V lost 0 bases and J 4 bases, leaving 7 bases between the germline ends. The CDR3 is CAWSVGQNQPQHF. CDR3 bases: TGTGCCTGGAGTGTCGGACAGAATCAGCCCCAGCATTTT.

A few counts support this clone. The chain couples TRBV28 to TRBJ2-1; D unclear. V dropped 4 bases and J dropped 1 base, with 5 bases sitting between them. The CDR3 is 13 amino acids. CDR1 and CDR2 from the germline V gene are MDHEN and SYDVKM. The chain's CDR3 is CASSSHSYNEQFF. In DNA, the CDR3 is TGTGCCAGCAGTTCGCATTCCTACAATGAGCAGTTCTTC.

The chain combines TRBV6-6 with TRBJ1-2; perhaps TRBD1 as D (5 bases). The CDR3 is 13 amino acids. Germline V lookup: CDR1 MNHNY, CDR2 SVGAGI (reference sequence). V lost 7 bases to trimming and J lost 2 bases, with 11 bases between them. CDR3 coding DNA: TGTGCCAGCAATCGGGACCAGAACTATGGCTACACCTTC. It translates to CASNRDQNYGYTF.

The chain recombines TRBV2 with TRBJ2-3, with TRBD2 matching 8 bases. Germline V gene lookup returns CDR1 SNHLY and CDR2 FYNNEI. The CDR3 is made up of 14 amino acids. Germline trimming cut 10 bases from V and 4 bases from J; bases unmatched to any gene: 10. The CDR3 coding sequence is TGTGCCACCGGGGGGACTAGACGCGCAGATACGCAGTATTTT. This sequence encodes CATGGTRRADTQYF.

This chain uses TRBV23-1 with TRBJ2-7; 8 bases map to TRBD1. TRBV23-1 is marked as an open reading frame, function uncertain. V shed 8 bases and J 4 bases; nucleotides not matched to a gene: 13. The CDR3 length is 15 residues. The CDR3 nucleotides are TGCGCCAGCCAAAACCCCCGGACAGGGCGGTACGAGCAGTACTTC. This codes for CASQNPRTGRYEQYF.

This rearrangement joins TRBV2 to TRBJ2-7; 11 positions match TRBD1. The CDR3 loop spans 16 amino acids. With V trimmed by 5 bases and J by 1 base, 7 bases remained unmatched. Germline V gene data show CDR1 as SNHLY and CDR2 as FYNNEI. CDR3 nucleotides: TGTGCCAGCAGTCCGCTGGGGGACAGGGGGTCCTACGAGCAGTACTTC. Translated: CASSPLGDRGSYEQYF.